This is a list of T cell receptor beta chains from one sample in a study of cytomegalovirus exposure and HLA in healthy donors. Assay: immunoSEQ multiplex PCR; the TCRdb copy retains only in-frame clones and omits some. Among roughly 100,000 clones listed, around 75% were seen once. The source material was PBMCs. All receptors come from a man aged 35 to 55 in good health and CMV-seronegative. Both conserved end residues are part of each CDR3. D genes are given only for firm matches. Clone size appears in some rows only: once, few, many, or a class for an expanded clone.

CDR3 DNA | CDR3 protein | J gene | V gene | D gene | clone size
TGTGCCAGCAGCCTCCGGACTAGCGGGGGGGCTCATTCAGATACGCAGTATTTT | CASSLRTSGGAHSDTQYF | TRBJ2-3 | TRBV14 | TRBD2 | -
TGTGCCAGCAGTTACTCGAGGGCAGGCCTGGGAAACACCATATATTTT | CASSYSRAGLGNTIYF | TRBJ1-3 | TRBV6-5 | - | few
TGTGCCAGCAGTTCGAATCAAGACAGAGCTGAAGCTTTCTTT | CASSSNQDRAEAFF | TRBJ1-1 | TRBV27 | - | -
TGCGCCAGCGCCGCCCCAGGGGTGAAGGAAAAACTGTTTTTT | CASAAPGVKEKLFF | TRBJ1-4 | TRBV4-1 | - | -
TGTGCCAGCAGCCTCGGACTAGCGGGGTCCCAAGAGACCCAGTACTTC | CASSLGLAGSQETQYF | TRBJ2-5 | TRBV5-4 | TRBD2 | -
TGCAGCGTTGAAGATTCAGGACAGGCGAATGAGCAGTTCTTC | CSVEDSGQANEQFF | TRBJ2-1 | TRBV29-1 | TRBD1 | once
TGTGCCAGCAGTTTAGGCGGTTCCTACGAGCAGTACTTC | CASSLGGSYEQYF | TRBJ2-7 | TRBV27 | - | -
TGTGCCAGCCTCTCAGATACGGAAGCTTTCTTT | CASLSDTEAFF | TRBJ1-1 | TRBV2 | - | -
TGTGCCAGCAGCTTAGGTCGGACTAGCGGGAACTACGAGCAGTACTTC | CASSLGRTSGNYEQYF | TRBJ2-7 | TRBV11-2 | TRBD2 | once
TGTGCCAGCTCCCCGGGAGGGGCAGGAACTACCGGGGAGCTGTTTTTT | CASSPGGAGTTGELFF | TRBJ2-2 | TRBV18 | TRBD2 | -
TGTGCCAGCACCTTTGGGGGGACTAGCGGGGGGACCAGCACAGATACGCAGTATTTT | CASTFGGTSGGTSTDTQYF | TRBJ2-3 | TRBV28 | TRBD2 | -
TGCAGCGTTACAGGGGGCTATGGCTACACCTTC | CSVTGGYGYTF | TRBJ1-2 | TRBV29-1 | TRBD1 | -
TGTGCCAGTTGCCGGACAGGCAATCCTAACTATGGCTACACCTTC | CASCRTGNPNYGYTF | TRBJ1-2 | TRBV27 | TRBD1 | few
TGCAGCGTTGGGACAGGCGTGTATAATTCACCCCTCCACTTT | CSVGTGVYNSPLHF | TRBJ1-6 | TRBV29-1 | TRBD1 | -
TGTGCCAGCACGGGTAGCGGCCTCAGCACAGATACGCAGTATTTT | CASTGSGLSTDTQYF | TRBJ2-3 | TRBV6-5 | - | few
TGTGCCAGCAGTGGACAGGCGTACTCCTATAATTCACCCCTCCACTTT | CASSGQAYSYNSPLHF | TRBJ1-6 | TRBV6-1 | - | -
TGCGCCAGCAGCATAGTTAGCGGGGGGGCGATTAATGAGCAGTTCTTC | CASSIVSGGAINEQFF | TRBJ2-1 | TRBV5-1 | TRBD2 | few
TGCGCCAGCAGCGTGTCTAGCCGAGACTACGAGCAGTACTTC | CASSVSSRDYEQYF | TRBJ2-7 | TRBV5-1 | - | -
TGTGCCAGCAGCTTAGAGGGGGGGGGTACTGAAGCTTTCTTT | CASSLEGGGTEAFF | TRBJ1-1 | TRBV11-2 | - | -
TGTGCCAGCAGTGAATCGCGGGGGGGCAGTGATACCCAGTACTTC | CASSESRGGSDTQYF | TRBJ2-5 | TRBV25-1 | TRBD2 | many
TGTGCCAGCAGCCCCCTAACAGGGAACGGAGGCAATCAGCCCCAGCATTTT | CASSPLTGNGGNQPQHF | TRBJ1-5 | TRBV5-5 | - | -
TGTGCCAGCTCGACTAGGTGGGGAGGGGGTAATGAGCAGTTCTTC | CASSTRWGGGNEQFF | TRBJ2-1 | TRBV11-2 | - | -
TGTGCCAGCAGCTTCGTCGCCAGGGGACAAGAGACCCAGTACTTC | CASSFVARGQETQYF | TRBJ2-5 | TRBV5-8 | - | -
TGTGCCAGCAGCGGGGGGACAGCCATGAATGAAAAACTGTTTTTT | CASSGGTAMNEKLFF | TRBJ1-4 | TRBV9 | TRBD1 | -
TGTGCCAGCAGCCCCCGGGGAGTTGCCTCTACTGGGGCCAACGTCCTGACTTTC | CASSPRGVASTGANVLTF | TRBJ2-6 | TRBV11-2 | - | -
TGTGCCAGCAGTTCCCCCCTCGTGACAGGGGGTAATTCACCCCTCCACTTT | CASSSPLVTGGNSPLHF | TRBJ1-6 | TRBV27 | TRBD1 | -
TGTGCCAGCAGCTTAAGCTGGACAGGGTCTAACTATGGCTACACCTTC | CASSLSWTGSNYGYTF | TRBJ1-2 | TRBV11-3 | TRBD1 | once
TGTGCCAGCAGCCCCTGGACTAGCGGGTCATCCTACGAGCAGTACTTC | CASSPWTSGSSYEQYF | TRBJ2-7 | TRBV5-4 | TRBD2 | few
TGCGCCAGCAGCCCCGAGGGACAGGGGGGTTCACCCCTCCACTTT | CASSPEGQGGSPLHF | TRBJ1-6 | TRBV5-1 | TRBD1 | -
TGTGCCAGTAGTATGGCTAGCGGGGGGGCAGTTCTAGAGACCCAGTACTTC | CASSMASGGAVLETQYF | TRBJ2-5 | TRBV19 | TRBD2 | once
TGTGCCAGCAGCCAATCCCCGGGTAACTATGGCTACACCTTC | CASSQSPGNYGYTF | TRBJ1-2 | TRBV16 | - | -
TGTGCCAGCAGCCGCAGGGACTCCTACGAGCAGTACTTC | CASSRRDSYEQYF | TRBJ2-7 | TRBV5-4 | - | -